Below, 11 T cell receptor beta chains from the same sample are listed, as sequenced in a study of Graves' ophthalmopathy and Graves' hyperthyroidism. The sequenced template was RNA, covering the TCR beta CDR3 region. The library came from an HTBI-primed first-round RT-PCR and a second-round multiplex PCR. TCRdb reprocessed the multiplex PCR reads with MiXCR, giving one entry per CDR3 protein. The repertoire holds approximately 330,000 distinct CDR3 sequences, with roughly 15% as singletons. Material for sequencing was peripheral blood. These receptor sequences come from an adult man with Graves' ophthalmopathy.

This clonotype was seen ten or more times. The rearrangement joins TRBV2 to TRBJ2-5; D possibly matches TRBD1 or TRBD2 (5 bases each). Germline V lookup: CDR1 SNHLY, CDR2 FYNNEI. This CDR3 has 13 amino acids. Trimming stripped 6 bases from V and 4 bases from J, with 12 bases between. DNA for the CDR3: TGTGCCAGCAGCCGGGCAGGGAGAGAGACCCAGTACTTC. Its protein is CASSRAGRETQYF.

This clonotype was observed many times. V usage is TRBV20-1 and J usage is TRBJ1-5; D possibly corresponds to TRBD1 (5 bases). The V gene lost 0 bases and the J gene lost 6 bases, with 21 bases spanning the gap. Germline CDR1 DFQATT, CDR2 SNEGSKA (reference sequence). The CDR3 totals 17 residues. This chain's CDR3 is CSARDLRGDRRFQPQHF. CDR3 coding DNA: TGCAGTGCTAGAGATCTCAGAGGGGACCGGCGATTTCAGCCCCAGCATTTT.

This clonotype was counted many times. The CDR3 coding sequence is TGTGCCATCAGCGAAGATCCCTACGAGCAGTACTTC. It codes for CAISEDPYEQYF. The rearrangement uses TRBV10-3 and TRBJ2-7; no firm D call. Trimming stripped 6 bases from V and 2 bases from J, with 8 bases between. CDR1 ENHRY and CDR2 SYGVKD come from the germline V gene. The CDR3 extends over 12 amino acids.

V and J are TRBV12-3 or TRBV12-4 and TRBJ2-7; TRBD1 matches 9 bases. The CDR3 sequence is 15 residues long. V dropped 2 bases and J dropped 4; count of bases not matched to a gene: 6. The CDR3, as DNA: TGTGCCAGCAGTTTAACCGGGACAGGGATGTACGAGCAGTACTTC. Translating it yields CASSLTGTGMYEQYF.

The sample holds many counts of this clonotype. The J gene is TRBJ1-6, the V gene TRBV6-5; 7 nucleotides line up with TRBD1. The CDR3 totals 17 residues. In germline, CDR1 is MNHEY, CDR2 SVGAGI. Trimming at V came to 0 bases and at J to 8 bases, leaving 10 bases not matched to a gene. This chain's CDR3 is CASSYSQGVMGYSPLHF. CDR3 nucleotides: TGTGCCAGCAGTTACTCTCAGGGGGTTATGGGTTATTCACCCCTCCACTTT.

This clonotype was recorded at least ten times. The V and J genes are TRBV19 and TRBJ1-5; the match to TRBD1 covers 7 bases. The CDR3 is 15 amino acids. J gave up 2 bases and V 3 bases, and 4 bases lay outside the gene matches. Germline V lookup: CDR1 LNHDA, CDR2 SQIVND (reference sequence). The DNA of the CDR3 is TGTGCCAGTAGTATTCACAGGGGCGGCAATCAGCCCCAGCATTTT. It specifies CASSIHRGGNQPQHF. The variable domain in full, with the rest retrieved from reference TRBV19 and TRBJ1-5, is DGGITQSPKYLFRKEGQNVTLSCEQNLNHDAMYWYRQDPGQGLRLIYYSQIVNDFQKGDIAEGYSVSREKKESFPLTVTSAQKNPTAFYLCASSIHRGGNQPQHFGDGTRLSIL.

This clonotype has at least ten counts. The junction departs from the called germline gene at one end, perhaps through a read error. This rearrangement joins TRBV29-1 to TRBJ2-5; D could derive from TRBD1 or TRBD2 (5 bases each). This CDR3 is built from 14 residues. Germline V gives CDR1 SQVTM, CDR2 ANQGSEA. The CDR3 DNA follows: TGCAGCGTTGAACTTGGGGGACCCCAAGAGGCCCAGTACTTC. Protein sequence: CSVELGGPQEAQYF.

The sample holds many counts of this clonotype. CDR3 amino acids: CASSRNFRTGWDEQYF. The CDR3 DNA follows: TGTGCCAGCTCACGAAATTTCAGGACAGGGTGGGACGAGCAGTACTTC. The chain links TRBV18 to TRBJ2-7, with 8 bases fitting TRBD1. This CDR3 is 16 amino acids long. The germline CDR1 and CDR2 sequences are KGHSH and LQKENI. The V segment lost 4 bases and the J segment 5 bases; nucleotides outside the gene matches: 13.

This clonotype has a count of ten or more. The CDR3 sequence is CASSSGRGGVQETQYF. The CDR3 DNA reads as TGTGCCAGCAGCTCCGGGCGGGGGGGGGTCCAAGAGACCCAGTACTTC. The genes are TRBV6-6 and TRBJ2-5, with 9 bases lining up with TRBD2. The CDR3 is 16 residues long. CDR1 is MNHNY, CDR2 SVGAGI, per germline (reference sequence). The V gene end was trimmed by 6 bases and the J gene end by 1 base; junction bases not matched to a gene: 9.

CDR3 in amino acids: CASSSTGEYSNQPQHF. CDR3 nucleotides: TGTGCCAGCAGTTCAACAGGGGAATATAGCAATCAGCCCCAGCATTTT. This sequence joins TRBV28 and TRBJ1-5, with 7 bases matching TRBD1. V was pared by 4 bases and J by 0 bases, with 6 bases of the junction left unmatched. The length of the CDR3 is 16 residues. Germline CDR1 is MDHEN and CDR2 is SYDVKM.

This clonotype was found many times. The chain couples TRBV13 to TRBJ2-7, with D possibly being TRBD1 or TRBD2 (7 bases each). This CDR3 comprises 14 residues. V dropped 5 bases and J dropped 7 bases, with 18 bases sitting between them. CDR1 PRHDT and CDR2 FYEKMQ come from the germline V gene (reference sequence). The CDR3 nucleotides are TGTGCCAGCAGCCAGCGGGACAGACTTGATGAGCAGTACTTC. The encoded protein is CASSQRDRLDEQYF.